The 20 T cell receptor beta chains given below trace back to one sample, sequenced in a study of PD-1 blockade in classical Hodgkin lymphoma. Time point here: cycle 4 day 1 (C4D1), after more than five weeks of nivolumab. Every patient was affected by relapse after autologous stem cell transplantation, while exposure to brentuximab vedotin was not uniform. Thawed PBMCs were subjected to magnetic negative selection, which yielded isolated CD8+ T cells. Sequencing was performed with immunoSEQ multiplex PCR; in TCRdb, only in-frame clones are kept and a portion is missing. The sample includes approximately 21,000 clones, roughly 80% seen only once; the top ten take 6% to 7.5%. The sequencing here drew on CD8+ T cells from blood, taken before the fourth cycle of nivolumab. These receptors came from a human donor with classical Hodgkin lymphoma.

To note about this clone: Relative to the germline gene, one junction end is altered; a read error may explain this. The chain links TRBV6-6 to TRBJ1-2, with D unclear. The CDR3 consists of 15 residues. CDR1 is MNHNY and CDR2 is SVGAGI in the germline V gene (reference sequence). CDR3 nucleotide sequence: TGTGTCAGCTCCTATCCAGGTGCGGGTCTGGATGGCTACACCTTC. Translation gives CVSSYPGAGLDGYTF.

V and J are TRBV7-6 and TRBJ2-3; a possible D gene is TRBD2 (6 bases). Germline V lookup: CDR1 SGHVS, CDR2 FNYEAQ. V gave up 5 bases and J gave up 1 base, with 16 bases separating them. The CDR3 length is 16 residues. The CDR3 loop reads CASSPRPQRGTDTQYF. The CDR3 bases are TGTGCCAGCAGCCCCCGACCCCAGCGGGGCACAGATACGCAGTATTTT. Filled out from reference TRBV7-6 and TRBJ2-3, the complete variable domain reads GAGVSQSPRYKVTKRGQDVALRCDPISGHVSLYWYRQALGQGPEFLTYFNYEAQQDKSGLPNDRFSAERPEGSISTLTIQRTEQRDSAMYRCASSPRPQRGTDTQYFGPGTRLTVL.

The chain recombines TRBV9 with TRBJ2-3, with 7 bases fitting TRBD1. The CDR3 length is 14 residues. From germline, CDR1 is SGDLS and CDR2 YYNGEE. The trim removed 4 bases at V and 5 bases at J, leaving 7 bases unmatched. Here the CDR3 reads CASSRQGTLDTQYF. CDR3 bases: TGTGCCAGCAGCCGACAGGGAACACTAGATACGCAGTATTTT.

The chain carries TRBV5-1 and TRBJ1-1; a weak D match, TRBD1 (5 bases). The V and J ends lost 0 bases and 8 bases respectively, with 8 bases between them. The CDR3 loop spans 12 amino acids. CDR1 and CDR2 from the germline V gene are SGHRS and YFSETQ. CDR3 loop: CASSLDGGEAFF. For the CDR3, the DNA is TGCGCCAGCAGCTTGGATGGGGGAGAAGCTTTCTTT. The full variable domain, completed using reference TRBV5-1 and TRBJ1-1, is KAGVTQTPRYLIKTRGQQVTLSCSPISGHRSVSWYQQTPGQGLQFLFEYFSETQRNKGNFPGRFSGRQFSNSRSEMNVSTLELGDSALYLCASSLDGGEAFFGQGTRLTVV.

The chain has TRBV6-1 and TRBJ2-5, with a possible D match to TRBD1 (6 bases). Per germline, CDR1 MNHNS and CDR2 SASEGT. The CDR3 contains 17 residues. With 3 bases removed from V and 0 bases from J, the gap between germline ends came to 17 bases. CDR3 residues: CASSDWESGAHQETQYF. The DNA of the CDR3 is TGTGCCAGCAGTGATTGGGAGTCAGGGGCCCACCAAGAGACCCAGTACTTC.

This clone has just one count. The chain is built from TRBV9 and TRBJ2-7, with D maybe TRBD1 (6 bases). Germline V gives CDR1 SGDLS, CDR2 YYNGEE. The CDR3 is made up of 14 amino acids. V was trimmed by 2 bases and J by 6 bases, leaving 15 bases between them. The CDR3 DNA reads TGTGCCAGCAGCGTCGCAGGGGACGGTGGCGAGCAGTACTTC. This gives the protein CASSVAGDGGEQYF. Full variable domain (missing parts from reference TRBV9 and TRBJ2-7): DSGVTQTPKHLITATGQRVTLRCSPRSGDLSVYWYQQSLDQGLQFLIQYYNGEERAKGNILERFSAQQFPDLHSELNLSSLELGDSALYFCASSVAGDGGEQYFGPGTRLTVT.

This clone was seen a few times. V and J are TRBV7-8 and TRBJ1-2; 7 bases are shared with TRBD1. The germline gives CDR1 SGHVS, CDR2 FQNEAQ. There are 13 residues in the CDR3. Trimming cost V 5 bases and J 2 bases; bases outside gene matches: 2. As DNA, the CDR3 is TGTGCCAGCAGCCTACAGGGGAACTATGGCTACACCTTC. Translating gives CASSLQGNYGYTF.

This clone was recorded a few times. The chain recombines TRBV6-5 with TRBJ1-2; no clear D. CDR3 length: 13 amino acids. V dropped 2 bases and J dropped 6 bases, with 10 bases sitting between them. Germline V lookup: CDR1 MNHEY, CDR2 SVGAGI. CDR3: CASSYASRDGYTF. CDR3 sequence (DNA): TGTGCCAGCAGTTACGCGTCGAGGGATGGCTACACCTTC.

J is TRBJ2-1 and V is TRBV5-8; D gene uncertain. Trimming left V 7 bases short and J 4 bases short, with 15 bases between. Germline V lookup: CDR1 SGHTS, CDR2 YDEGEE. The CDR3 contains 14 residues. The CDR3 sequence is CASRARDAYNEQFF. As DNA, the CDR3 is TGTGCCAGCCGGGCGCGAGACGCGTACAATGAGCAGTTCTTC.

The chain couples TRBV2 to TRBJ2-3, with 7 bases lining up with TRBD2. The V segment lost 2 bases and the J segment 0 bases; nucleotides outside the gene matches: 5. Germline V gives CDR1 SNHLY, CDR2 FYNNEI. The CDR3 has 16 residues. CDR3 sequence: CASSESGGFSTDTQYF. The CDR3 DNA follows: TGTGCCAGCAGTGAATCCGGGGGGTTTAGCACAGATACGCAGTATTTT.

The rearrangement joins TRBV6-1 to TRBJ1-2, with D unresolved. Germline V gene data show CDR1 as MNHNS and CDR2 as SASEGT. V lost 6 bases and J lost 9, with 17 bases in between. The CDR3 runs 13 residues. The CDR3 protein is CASRVGLGVSYTF. The CDR3 region has the DNA TGTGCCAGCAGAGTAGGCCTCGGTGTTAGCTACACCTTC.

This clone was recorded only once. The genes are TRBV4-2 and TRBJ1-1; D gene unclear. Trimming took off 1 base at V and 4 bases at J, with 10 bases between the two ends. CDR1 LGHNA and CDR2 YNFKEQ come from the germline V gene. The CDR3 is made up of 14 amino acids. The CDR3: CASSQVGSVTEAFF. For the CDR3, the DNA is TGTGCCAGCAGCCAAGTAGGGTCGGTCACTGAAGCTTTCTTT.

The CDR3 bases are TGCGCCAGCAGCCCATGGACAGGGGGCTTCACAGATACGCAGTATTTT. It translates to CASSPWTGGFTDTQYF. J is TRBJ2-3 and V is TRBV5-1; 11 bases line up with TRBD1. The junction had 6 bases not matched to a gene; V was cut back by 4 bases and J by 2 bases. CDR3 length: 16 amino acids. Germline lookup yields CDR1 SGHRS and CDR2 YFSETQ.

V and J are TRBV7-8 and TRBJ2-2; the match to TRBD2 covers 8 bases. CDR1 is SGHVS, CDR2 FQNEAQ, per germline. This CDR3 is 16 amino acids long. The J segment lost 0 bases and the V segment lost 2 bases, leaving 2 bases of the junction unmatched. The DNA of the CDR3 is TGTGCCAGCAGCTTAATAGCGGGGTCGAACACCGGGGAGCTGTTTTTT. Residues: CASSLIAGSNTGELFF.

This clone appeared a single time. The gene calls are TRBV28 and TRBJ1-1; D is ambiguous. Trimming stripped 3 bases from V and 4 bases from J, with 9 bases between. Germline CDR1 is MDHEN and CDR2 is SYDVKM. There are 13 residues in the CDR3. The CDR3 region has the DNA TGTGCCAGCAGTTTTCGTGTGAGCACTGAAGCTTTCTTT. Translation: CASSFRVSTEAFF. Complete variable domain (other parts from reference TRBV28 and TRBJ1-1): DVKVTQSSRYLVKRTGEKVFLECVQDMDHENMFWYRQDPGLGLRLIYFSYDVKMKEKGDIPEGYSVSREKKERFSLILESASTNQTSMYLCASSFRVSTEAFFGQGTRLTVV.

The chain joins TRBV29-1 to TRBJ1-2; D remains unclear. V lost 7 bases and J 2 bases, leaving 20 bases between the germline ends. Germline CDR1 SQVTM, CDR2 ANQGSEA. The CDR3 runs to 15 residues. DNA of the CDR3: TGCAGCGGCATAGCCCGTGGCAAGGAAAACTATGGCTACACCTTC. Protein sequence: CSGIARGKENYGYTF.

This sequence joins TRBV7-9 and TRBJ1-6; D uncertain. CDR1 and CDR2 (germline): SEHNR, FQNEAQ (reference sequence). CDR3 length: 16 residues. The germline V and J ends were trimmed by 5 bases and 0 bases, with 11 bases remaining between them. The CDR3 sequence is CASSLQESSYNSPLHF. CDR3 bases: TGTGCCAGCAGCCTGCAAGAGAGCTCCTATAATTCACCCCTCCACTTT.

This clone was seen a single time. The CDR3 protein is CASSEDRGRGYGYTF. The CDR3 DNA reads as TGTGCCAGCAGCGAAGACAGGGGGCGAGGCTATGGCTACACCTTC. This chain links TRBV7-3 with TRBJ1-2, with 10 bases lining up with TRBD1. Losses at the gene ends were 5 bases for V and 4 bases for J; bases not matched to a gene: 7. Per germline, CDR1 SGHTA and CDR2 FQGTGA. The CDR3 is 15 residues long.

The genes are TRBV15 and TRBJ1-3; D gene uncertain. From germline, CDR1 is LNHNV and CDR2 YYDKDF (reference sequence). This CDR3 comprises 15 residues. Trimming removed 0 bases from V and 0 bases from J, with 6 bases in between. The CDR3 region has the DNA TGTGCCACCAGCAGAGATAAATACTCTGGAAACACCATATATTTT. This sequence encodes CATSRDKYSGNTIYF. Supplemented by reference TRBV15 and TRBJ1-3, the full variable domain reads DAMVIQNPRYQVTQFGKPVTLSCSQTLNHNVMYWYQQKSSQAPKLLFHYYDKDFNNEADTPDNFQSRRPNTSFCFLDIRSPGLGDTAMYLCATSRDKYSGNTIYFGEGSWLTVV.

This clone was counted a few times. V gene TRBV5-6 combines with J gene TRBJ1-1; D remains ambiguous. This CDR3 spans 12 amino acids. CDR1 is SGHDT, CDR2 YYEEEE, per germline. The V gene lost 1 base and the J gene lost 8 bases, with 9 bases spanning the gap. The CDR3 reads CASSLWGGEAFF. Written as DNA, the CDR3 is TGTGCCAGCAGCTTGTGGGGTGGGGAAGCTTTCTTT.